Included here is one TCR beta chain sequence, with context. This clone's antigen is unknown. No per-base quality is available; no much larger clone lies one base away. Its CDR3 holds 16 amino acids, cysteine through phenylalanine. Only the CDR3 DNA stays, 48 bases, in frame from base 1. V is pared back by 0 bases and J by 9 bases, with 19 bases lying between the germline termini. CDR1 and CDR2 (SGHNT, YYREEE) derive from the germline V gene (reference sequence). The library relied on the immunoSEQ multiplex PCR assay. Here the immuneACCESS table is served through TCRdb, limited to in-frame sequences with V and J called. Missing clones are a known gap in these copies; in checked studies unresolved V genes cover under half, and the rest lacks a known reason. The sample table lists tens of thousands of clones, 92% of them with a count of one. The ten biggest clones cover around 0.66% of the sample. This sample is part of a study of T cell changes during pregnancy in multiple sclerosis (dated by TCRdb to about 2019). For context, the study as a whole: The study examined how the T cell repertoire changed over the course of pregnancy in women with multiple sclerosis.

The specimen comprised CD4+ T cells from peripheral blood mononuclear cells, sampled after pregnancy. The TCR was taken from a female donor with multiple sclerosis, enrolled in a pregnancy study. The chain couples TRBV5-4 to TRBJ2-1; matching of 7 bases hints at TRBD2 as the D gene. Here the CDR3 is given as CASSLGGGRAIGEQFF. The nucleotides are TGTGCCAGCAGCTTGGGGGGGGGCAGGGCAATAGGTGAGCAGTTCTTC.